A selection of T cell receptor beta chains follows, all from one sample in a study of blood T cell repertoires in COVID-19. Here immunoSEQ multiplex PCR was the method, and the copy in TCRdb shows in-frame clones only, minus some. The sample has 80,000 to 95,000 clones, 70% to 90% seen once. What was sequenced was peripheral blood. The receptors stem from a man in his fifties with active or convalescent COVID-19. The CDR3 runs from the conserved cysteine through the conserved F or W. The D gene is left open where the match is weak. For some rows the clone size is stated as once, few or many, or as a class when expanded; others skip it.

j_call	v_call	d_call	clone_size	cdr3_aa	cdr3_nt
TRBJ2-7	TRBV6-5	TRBD2	NA	CASAIAGGTYEQYF	TGTGCCAGCGCGATAGCGGGAGGCACCTACGAGCAGTACTTC
TRBJ2-7	TRBV6-2/TRBV6-3	TRBD1	once	CASSITPPPGGSYEQYF	TGTGCCAGCAGTATCACACCCCCCCCAGGGGGCTCCTACGAGCAGTACTTC
TRBJ2-2	TRBV7-2	TRBD2	NA	CASSSLLAGTGELFF	TGTGCCAGCAGCTCCCTACTAGCGGGCACCGGGGAGCTGTTTTTT
TRBJ2-7	TRBV10-1	TRBD2	NA	CASSPGGSSSYEQYF	TGCGCCAGCAGTCCGGGAGGATCAAGCTCCTACGAGCAGTACTTC
TRBJ1-5	TRBV6-2/TRBV6-3	NA	once	CASSYSAAPQHF	TGTGCCAGCAGTTACTCCGCGGCGCCCCAGCATTTT
TRBJ2-5	TRBV29-1	NA	NA	CSVEVRGRAETQYF	TGCAGCGTTGAAGTTCGCGGCAGGGCGGAGACCCAGTACTTC
TRBJ1-6	TRBV3-1/TRBV3-2	TRBD1	NA	CASRGQGDNSPLHF	TGTGCCAGCAGGGGACAGGGTGATAATTCACCCCTCCACTTT
TRBJ1-1	TRBV12-3/TRBV12-4	NA	NA	CASSREGTEAFF	TGTGCCAGCAGCCGGGAGGGCACTGAAGCTTTCTTT
TRBJ2-7	TRBV29-1	TRBD1	NA	CSVESGGGYEQYF	TGCAGCGTTGAATCAGGGGGTGGTTACGAGCAGTACTTC
TRBJ2-3	TRBV27	TRBD1	NA	CASSWTGFEGTDTQYF	TGTGCCAGCAGTTGGACAGGGTTTGAGGGCACAGATACGCAGTATTTT
TRBJ2-1	TRBV11-2	TRBD1	NA	CASSSTPGGEQFF	TGTGCCAGCAGCTCAACCCCAGGGGGTGAGCAGTTCTTC
TRBJ1-2	TRBV27	NA	NA	CATRRGSNGYTF	TGTGCCACCCGTCGAGGGAGTAACGGCTACACCTTC
TRBJ2-2	TRBV6-6	TRBD1	NA	CSTQGAGTGELFF	TGTTCGACCCAGGGGGCTGGCACCGGGGAGCTGTTTTTT
TRBJ1-4	TRBV11-2	NA	NA	CASSLNRRNEKLFF	TGTGCCAGCAGCTTAAATCGGCGGAACGAAAAACTGTTTTTT
TRBJ2-6	TRBV5-6	NA	NA	CASSYMRAGANVLTF	TGTGCCAGCAGCTACATGAGGGCTGGGGCCAACGTCCTGACTTTC
TRBJ1-1	TRBV24-1	NA	NA	CATSTRVRNTEAFF	TGTGCCACCAGTACCAGGGTCCGGAACACTGAAGCTTTCTTT
TRBJ2-1	TRBV2	NA	NA	CASNTGYNEQFF	TGTGCCAGCAATACCGGGTACAATGAGCAGTTCTTC
TRBJ2-3	TRBV12-5	TRBD2	NA	CASAPSGTTSTDTQYF	TGTGCTAGTGCCCCCTCCGGGACTACCTCAACAGATACGCAGTATTTT
TRBJ1-1	TRBV5-6	NA	NA	CASSFRSPPTEAFF	TGTGCCAGCAGCTTCAGGTCCCCCCCCACTGAAGCTTTCTTT
TRBJ2-1	TRBV19	NA	NA	CASSKSGTYNEQFF	TGTGCCAGTAGTAAGTCGGGAACCTACAATGAGCAGTTCTTC
TRBJ1-2	TRBV6-5	TRBD1	NA	CASSYSYEGADGYTF	TGTGCCAGCAGTTACTCGTATGAGGGGGCGGATGGCTACACCTTC
TRBJ1-3	TRBV2	TRBD1	NA	CASSTQTGGGNTIYF	TGTGCCAGCAGTACTCAAACAGGGGGTGGAAACACCATATATTTT
TRBJ2-6	TRBV11-2	NA	NA	CASSLDRSGANVLTF	TGTGCCAGCAGCTTAGATCGTTCTGGGGCCAACGTCCTGACTTTC